These T cell receptor beta chains were read from a single sample in a study of control samples from healthy donors and cancer patients. Assay used: immunoSEQ multiplex PCR; TCRdb lists only in-frame clones, some missing. The sample consists of 70,000 or so clones, over 75% of them appearing once. Sample: blood. Receptors were obtained from a man in his forties or fifties in good health. CDR3s include the opening cysteine and the closing phenylalanine or tryptophan. The order of the fields is J gene, V gene, D gene, clone size, CDR3 protein, CDR3 DNA. A D gene is named only where the DNA matches it firmly. The size of a clone is reported for some rows only, either as once, few or many, or as a class for expanded clones.

TRBJ2-7 | TRBV25-1 | - | - | CASSDAAGSSYEQYF | TGTGCCAGCAGTGATGCGGCCGGGAGCTCCTACGAGCAGTACTTC
TRBJ2-7 | TRBV28 | TRBD1 | - | CASSPYRDRGYEQYF | TGTGCCAGCAGTCCCTACCGGGACAGGGGGTACGAGCAGTACTTC
TRBJ2-7 | TRBV30 | - | - | CAWSVYQPHEQYF | TGTGCCTGGAGTGTATACCAGCCCCACGAGCAGTACTTC
TRBJ2-1 | TRBV6-2/TRBV6-3 | - | once | CASSLGPELEQFF | TGTGCCAGCAGTCTCGGACCGGAGCTTGAGCAGTTCTTC
TRBJ2-5 | TRBV5-4 | - | - | CASSPWTGETQYF | TGTGCCAGCAGCCCATGGACGGGAGAGACCCAGTACTTC
TRBJ2-5 | TRBV4-2 | - | - | CASSQQETQYF | TGTGCCAGCAGCCAACAGGAGACCCAGTACTTC
TRBJ2-3 | TRBV18 | - | - | CASSSGADTQYF | TGTGCCAGCTCATCAGGGGCAGATACGCAGTATTTT
TRBJ1-2 | TRBV5-4 | - | once | CASSLDRLGEGYTF | TGTGCCAGCAGCTTGGACAGATTAGGAGAGGGCTACACCTTC
TRBJ1-2 | TRBV5-6 | TRBD1 | - | CASSTNGQGNYGYTF | TGTGCCAGCAGTACCAACGGACAGGGCAACTATGGCTACACCTTC
TRBJ1-1 | TRBV6-6 | - | - | CASSNLLEAFF | TGTGCCAGCAGTAACCTGCTGGAAGCTTTCTTT
TRBJ1-5 | TRBV11-1 | TRBD1 | once | CASSPWTGNNQPQHF | TGTGCCAGCAGCCCGTGGACAGGCAACAATCAGCCCCAGCATTTT
TRBJ2-5 | TRBV7-2 | - | - | CASSLAGGRETQYF | TGTGCCAGCAGCTTAGCGGGGGGGCGGGAGACCCAGTACTTC
TRBJ2-3 | TRBV3-1/TRBV3-2 | - | - | CASSQDGQPKDTQYF | TGTGCCAGCAGCCAAGACGGGCAGCCTAAAGATACGCAGTATTTT
TRBJ2-5 | TRBV2 | - | - | CASIFIGIQETQYF | TGTGCCAGCATTTTCATTGGAATACAAGAGACCCAGTACTTC
TRBJ2-4 | TRBV5-4 | - | - | CASSNDLGLAKNIQYF | TGTGCCAGCAGCAACGACCTGGGACTAGCCAAAAACATTCAGTACTTC
TRBJ2-4 | TRBV4-2 | TRBD2 | - | CASSQLAGGPRENIQYF | TGTGCCAGCAGCCAGTTAGCGGGGGGGCCTAGGGAAAACATTCAGTACTTC
TRBJ2-3 | TRBV7-2 | - | - | CASSDEGLTDTQYF | TGTGCCAGCAGCGACGAGGGACTCACAGATACGCAGTATTTT
TRBJ1-1 | TRBV4-1 | TRBD1 | - | CASSLGTVNTEAFF | TGCGCCAGCAGCCTAGGGACAGTCAACACTGAAGCTTTCTTT
TRBJ1-1 | TRBV25-1 | TRBD1 | - | CASPLFRDRDTEAFF | TGTGCCAGCCCACTGTTCCGGGACAGGGACACTGAAGCTTTCTTT
TRBJ1-1 | TRBV5-4 | TRBD1 | - | CASTRAGGTEAFF | TGTGCCAGCACCCGGGCAGGGGGCACTGAAGCTTTCTTT
TRBJ1-2 | TRBV29-1 | - | - | CSVEWWGDGYTF | TGCAGCGTTGAATGGTGGGGGGATGGCTACACCTTC
TRBJ1-6 | TRBV9 | TRBD1 | - | CASSVAEGTGLNNSPLHF | TGTGCCAGCAGCGTAGCGGAGGGGACAGGACTTAATAATTCACCCCTCCACTTT
TRBJ1-2 | TRBV7-2 | TRBD1 | - | CASTPARRGLGNGYTF | TGTGCCAGCACCCCGGCTCGCAGGGGGCTGGGTAATGGCTACACCTTC
TRBJ2-5 | TRBV4-2 | TRBD1 | - | CASSQDRAGMGETQYF | TGTGCCAGCAGCCAGGACAGGGCGGGTATGGGAGAGACCCAGTACTTC
TRBJ2-7 | TRBV7-9 | - | - | CASSLVGEQYF | TGTGCCAGCAGCTTAGTCGGTGAGCAGTACTTC
TRBJ1-2 | TRBV5-1 | - | - | CASREMDGAGGYTF | TGCGCCAGTCGAGAGATGGACGGAGCTGGGGGCTACACCTTC